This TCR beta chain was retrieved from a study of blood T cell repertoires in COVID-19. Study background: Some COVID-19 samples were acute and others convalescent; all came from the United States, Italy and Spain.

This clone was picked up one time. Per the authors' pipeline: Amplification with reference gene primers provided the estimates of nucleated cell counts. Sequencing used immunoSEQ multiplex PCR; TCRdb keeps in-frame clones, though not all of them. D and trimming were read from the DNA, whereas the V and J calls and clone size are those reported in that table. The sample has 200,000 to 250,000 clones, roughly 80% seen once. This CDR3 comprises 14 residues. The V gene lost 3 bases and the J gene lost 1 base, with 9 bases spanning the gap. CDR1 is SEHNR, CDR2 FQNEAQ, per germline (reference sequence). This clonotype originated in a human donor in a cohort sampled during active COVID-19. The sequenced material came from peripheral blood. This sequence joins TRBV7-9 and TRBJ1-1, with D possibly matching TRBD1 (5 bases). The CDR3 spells CASSFRTPNTEAFF. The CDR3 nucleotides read TGTGCCAGCAGCTTCAGGACACCGAACACTGAAGCTTTCTTT.